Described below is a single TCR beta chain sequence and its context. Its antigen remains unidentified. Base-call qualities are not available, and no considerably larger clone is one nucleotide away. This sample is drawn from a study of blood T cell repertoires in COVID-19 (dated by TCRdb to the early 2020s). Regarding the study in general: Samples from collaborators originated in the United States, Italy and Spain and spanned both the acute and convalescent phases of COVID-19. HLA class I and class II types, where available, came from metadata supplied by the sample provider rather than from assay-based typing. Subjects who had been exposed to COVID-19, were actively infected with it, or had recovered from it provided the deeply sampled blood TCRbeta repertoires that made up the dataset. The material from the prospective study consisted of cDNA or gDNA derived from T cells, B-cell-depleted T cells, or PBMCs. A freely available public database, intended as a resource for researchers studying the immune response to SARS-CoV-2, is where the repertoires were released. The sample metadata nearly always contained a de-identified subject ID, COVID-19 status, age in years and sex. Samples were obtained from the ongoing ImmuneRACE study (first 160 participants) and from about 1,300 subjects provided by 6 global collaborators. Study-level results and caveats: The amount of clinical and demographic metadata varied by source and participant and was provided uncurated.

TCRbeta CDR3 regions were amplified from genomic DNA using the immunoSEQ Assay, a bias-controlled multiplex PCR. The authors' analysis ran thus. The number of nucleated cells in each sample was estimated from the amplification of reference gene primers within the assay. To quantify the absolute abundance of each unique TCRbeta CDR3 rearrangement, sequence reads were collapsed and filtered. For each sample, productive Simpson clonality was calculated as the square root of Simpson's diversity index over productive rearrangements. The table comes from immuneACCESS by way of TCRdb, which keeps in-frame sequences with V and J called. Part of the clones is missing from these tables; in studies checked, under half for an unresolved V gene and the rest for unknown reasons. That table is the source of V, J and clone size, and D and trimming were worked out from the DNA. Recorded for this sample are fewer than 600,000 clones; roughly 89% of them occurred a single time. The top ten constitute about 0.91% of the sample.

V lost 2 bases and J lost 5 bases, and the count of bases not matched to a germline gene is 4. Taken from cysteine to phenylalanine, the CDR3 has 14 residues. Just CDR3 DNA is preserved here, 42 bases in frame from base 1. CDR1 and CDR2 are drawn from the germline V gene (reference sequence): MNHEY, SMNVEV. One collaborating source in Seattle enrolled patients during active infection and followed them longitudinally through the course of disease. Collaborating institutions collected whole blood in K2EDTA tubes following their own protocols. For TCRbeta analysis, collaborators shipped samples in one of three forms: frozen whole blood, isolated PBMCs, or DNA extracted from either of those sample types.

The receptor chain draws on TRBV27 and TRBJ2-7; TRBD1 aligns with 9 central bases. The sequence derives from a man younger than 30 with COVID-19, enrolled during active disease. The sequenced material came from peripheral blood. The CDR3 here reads CASSLRRQGDEQYF. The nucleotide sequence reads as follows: TGTGCCAGCAGTTTAAGGAGACAGGGGGACGAGCAGTACTTC.